Listed below are T cell receptor beta chains from one sample, sequenced in a study of read filtering for tumor transcriptome and immune sequencing. TCRdb re-called the reads with MiXCR, one entry per CDR3 protein. The table includes 13,000 to 15,000 distinct CDR3 sequences, about 20% detected once. Sequenced material: a population of CD138-negative cells sorted from bone marrow. These receptors were obtained from a donor at least 40 years old with multiple myeloma. Each CDR3 is given with its conserved first and last residue. A D gene is named only where the DNA matches it firmly. Expanded clones get a size class; other rows say once, few or many, or leave the size out.

j_gene,abundance,d_gene,v_gene,CDR3nt,CDR3aa
TRBJ2-3,few,-,TRBV7-6,TGTGCCAGCAGCTATAACCCAGGGCATACGCAGTATTTT,CASSYNPGHTQYF
TRBJ2-6,many,-,TRBV12-3/TRBV12-4,TGTGCCAGCAGTTTATCTGGGGCCAACGTCCTGACTTTC,CASSLSGANVLTF
TRBJ2-5,few,-,TRBV15,TGTGCCACCAGCAGATCCCGCGGGCGGACGGGGGAGACCCAGTACTTC,CATSRSRGRTGETQYF
TRBJ2-5,many,-,TRBV12-3/TRBV12-4,TGTGCCAGCAGTTTAAATTTGTTTCTCCAGCAAGAGACCCAGTACTTC,CASSLNLFLQQETQYF
TRBJ1-1,many,TRBD1,TRBV10-3,TGTGCCATCAGTGAGTCGACCAGGGGGAGCACTGAAGCTTTCTTT,CAISESTRGSTEAFF
TRBJ2-3,many,TRBD2,TRBV29-1,TGCAGCGTTGAAGGCGGGAGGGGAGGAGATACGCAGTATTTT,CSVEGGRGGDTQYF
TRBJ1-3,-,-,TRBV5-1,TGCGCCAGCAAGATCGAGGGCATAGACACCATATATTTT,CASKIEGIDTIYF
TRBJ2-3,-,TRBD1,TRBV29-1,TGCAGCGCAGGGACAGGGGGCCCAGATACGCAGTATTTT,CSAGTGGPDTQYF
TRBJ2-2,many,TRBD2,TRBV13,TGTGCCAGCAGCGACGCCCCGGGACTAGCGGTCGCCGGGGAGCTGTTTTTT,CASSDAPGLAVAGELFF
TRBJ1-1,-,-,TRBV2,TGTGCCAGCAGTGAAGAGGTGAACACTGAAGCTTTCTTT,CASSEEVNTEAFF
TRBJ2-7,many,-,TRBV4-1,TGCGCCAGCAGCCAAGAGAAAAAGTCGCGCACGACCGGGGGTAACTACGAGCAGTACTTC,CASSQEKKSRTTGGNYEQYF
TRBJ1-5,-,-,TRBV19,TGTGCCAGTAGTATCACGGCAGGCTTTAGCAATCAGCCCCAGCATTTT,CASSITAGFSNQPQHF
TRBJ2-5,-,-,TRBV3-1,TGTGCCAGCAGCCAACAGGGTCAAGAGACCCAGTACTTC,CASSQQGQETQYF
TRBJ2-1,many,-,TRBV7-9,TGTGCCAGCAGCTTAACTACCCCAAGCGCAGGGAGGAACAATGAGCAGTTCTTC,CASSLTTPSAGRNNEQFF
TRBJ2-3,many,TRBD2,TRBV20-1,TGCAGTGCTAGAAAAGCGGGAGACGAGGCAGATACGCAGTATTTT,CSARKAGDEADTQYF
TRBJ2-5,many,-,TRBV20-1,TGCAGTGCTAGAGATCTTTCGGCAGGGGGGCGAGAGACCCAGTACTTC,CSARDLSAGGRETQYF
TRBJ2-2,-,-,TRBV6-5,TGTGCCAGCAGGATACGTGTCGGGCTGAACACCGGGGAGCTGTTTTTT,CASRIRVGLNTGELFF
TRBJ2-5,many,TRBD1,TRBV6-5,TGTGCCAGCAGAGGAACCGGGACAGGCAAAGAGACCCAGTACTTC,CASRGTGTGKETQYF
TRBJ2-5,few,-,TRBV7-9,TGTGCCAGCAGCTTAGACGGGACTCCCCGAGAGACCCAGTACTTC,CASSLDGTPRETQYF
TRBJ2-5,-,TRBD2,TRBV5-1,TGCGCCAGCAGCTTGGACGGGGGAGGGAAGACCCAGTACTTC,CASSLDGGGKTQYF
TRBJ2-2,many,TRBD1,TRBV29-1,TGCAGCGTCCGAGGACAGGGACACACCGGGGAGCTGTTTTTT,CSVRGQGHTGELFF
TRBJ2-3,many,-,TRBV7-2,TGTGCCAGCAGCTTAGGGTCAAGTCGTGGAGATACGCAGTATTTT,CASSLGSSRGDTQYF
TRBJ2-5,few,TRBD2,TRBV6-6,TGTGCCAGCAGTTACTCGGGACTATCCGAAGAGACCCAGTACTTC,CASSYSGLSEETQYF
TRBJ1-4,many,TRBD1,TRBV29-1,TGCAGCGTTCCGGGACAGGGGGCGAAGAGGGGGTTTTTT,CSVPGQGAKRGFF
TRBJ1-2,few,-,TRBV6-2/TRBV6-3,TGTGCCAGCAACGACACCCCCTTTGGCTACACCTTC,CASNDTPFGYTF
TRBJ2-7,many,TRBD1,TRBV7-2,TGTGCCAGCAGCTTAAGGGGGCTCAAGGGGAACGAGCAGTACTTC,CASSLRGLKGNEQYF
TRBJ1-1,many,-,TRBV7-2,TGTGCCAGCAGCCGACAGGTGAACACTGAAGCTTTCTTT,CASSRQVNTEAFF
TRBJ2-1,-,TRBD2,TRBV7-2,TGTGCCAGCGGCATTAGAGCGGGAGATTCCTACAATAAGCAGTTCTTC,CASGIRAGDSYNKQFF
TRBJ2-6,-,-,TRBV4-1,TGCGCCAGCAGCTCACGCAGCATCTCTGGGGCCAACGTCCTGACTTTC,CASSSRSISGANVLTF
TRBJ2-1,many,TRBD2,TRBV5-1,TGCGCCAGCGCCCCGGGACTAGCGGGGGATGAGCAGTTCTTC,CASAPGLAGDEQFF
TRBJ2-5,many,TRBD2,TRBV4-2,TGTGCCAGCAGCCAAGAGGGGGGGCTAGCGGGGATCCAAGAGACCCAGTACTTC,CASSQEGGLAGIQETQYF
TRBJ2-5,many,TRBD2,TRBV11-2,TGTGCCAGCAGCTTAGTGTGGTCGGGGGGTGAGACCCAGTACTTC,CASSLVWSGGETQYF
TRBJ1-1,many,TRBD1,TRBV30,TGTGCCCGGAGGGACAGGGGGCAGTCTGAAGCTTTCTTT,CARRDRGQSEAFF
TRBJ1-5,-,-,TRBV30,TGTGCCTGGAATGGGGACCAGAGCAGTCAGCCCCAGCATTTT,CAWNGDQSSQPQHF
TRBJ2-3,-,TRBD2,TRBV4-1,TGTGCCAGCAGCCAAGAACTAGCGGGAGTGACTAGCACAGATACGCAGTATTTT,CASSQELAGVTSTDTQYF
TRBJ2-2,many,TRBD1,TRBV7-2,TGTGCCAGCAGCTTATTTAGGGGGCAGGGGACCGGGGAGCTGTTTTTT,CASSLFRGQGTGELFF
TRBJ2-2,-,-,TRBV5-4,TGTGCCAGCAGCCGAATGAGGGGGCGGGGCACCGGGGAGCTGTTTTTT,CASSRMRGRGTGELFF
TRBJ2-1,many,-,TRBV20-1,TGCAGTGCTAGAGATCCCGGGGCAGGGGGGGATGAGCAGTTCTTC,CSARDPGAGGDEQFF
TRBJ2-3,many,TRBD2,TRBV28,TGTGCCAGCAGTTTTTCTCGGACTAGCTGGGGTACGCAGTATTTT,CASSFSRTSWGTQYF
TRBJ2-7,-,-,TRBV6-5,TGTGCCAGCAGTTACTCTCGGGACGGGTTTTACGAGCAGTACTTC,CASSYSRDGFYEQYF
TRBJ2-3,-,-,TRBV5-4,TGTGCCAGCAGCTCCCTGACTAGCACAGATACGCAGTATTTT,CASSSLTSTDTQYF
TRBJ2-3,few,-,TRBV11-1,TGTGCCAGCAGCTTAGCCCCCCCAGGAGCTGCGGATACGCAGTATTTT,CASSLAPPGAADTQYF
TRBJ2-3,many,TRBD2,TRBV5-4,TGTGCCAGCAGGGCGGGGGGGCGGGGCACAGATACGCAGTATTTT,CASRAGGRGTDTQYF
TRBJ2-3,-,TRBD1,TRBV5-1,TGCGCCAGCAGCTCAAATGGACAGGTGGTGGATACGCAGTATTTT,CASSSNGQVVDTQYF
TRBJ1-1,-,TRBD1,TRBV5-5,TGTGCCAGCAGCTTGCCCCCCGGGACAGGTAACACTGAAGCTTTCTTT,CASSLPPGTGNTEAFF
TRBJ2-7,many,TRBD2,TRBV7-9,TGTGCCAGCAGCCCTCAGCGGGAGAAAGCCGAGCAGTACTTC,CASSPQREKAEQYF
TRBJ2-1,many,TRBD2,TRBV5-1,TGCGCCAGCAGCTTGGGCGGGAGCGGACACAATGAGCAGTTCTTC,CASSLGGSGHNEQFF
TRBJ2-5,few,TRBD1,TRBV12-3/TRBV12-4,TGTGCCAGCAGTTCCCAGGGGGCAGGGGAGACCCAGTACTTC,CASSSQGAGETQYF
TRBJ2-7,few,TRBD1,TRBV7-9,TGTGCCAGCAGTCCTCGGGACAGGGCCGAGCAGTACTTC,CASSPRDRAEQYF
TRBJ1-1,few,-,TRBV7-2,TGTGCCAGCAGCTTTGCAGGCATGAACACTGAAGCTTTCTTT,CASSFAGMNTEAFF
TRBJ2-1,many,TRBD1,TRBV7-3,TGTGCCAGCAGCTTACTAGGGACAGGTAGTCATGAGCAGTTCTTC,CASSLLGTGSHEQFF
TRBJ2-1,many,-,TRBV7-9,TGTGCCAGCAGCTTAGTCCTTCCTGAGCAGTTCTTC,CASSLVLPEQFF
TRBJ2-3,few,-,TRBV7-8,TGTGCCAGCAGCTTAGAGGCTGGGGCTAGCACAGATACGCAGTATTTT,CASSLEAGASTDTQYF
TRBJ1-1,many,-,TRBV29-1,TGCAGCGTTTTAAGGGGGTCCATGAACACTGAAGCTTTCTTT,CSVLRGSMNTEAFF